This T cell receptor (beta chain) was identified during a study of T cells expressing NK-cell markers. Overall study context: It was sorted CD3+CD56-NKG2C+, CD3+CD56+NKG2C- and CD3+CD56+NKG2C+ T cells that provided the TCR beta repertoires.

Remarks on this clonotype: Its antigen is currently unknown.

Template switching by 5'RACE with UMIs generated the TCR beta cDNA. TCRdb reprocessed the 5' RACE reads; each CDR3 protein has one entry and no DNA is given. This table holds about 380,000 distinct CDR3 sequences. Study conclusions and caveats: The leading position in the CD3+CD56-NKG2C+ fraction of several donors also went to these clonotypes.

Input material: blood T cells: a sorted CD56 or NKG2C T cell subset, CD4+ or CD8+ T cells, or bulk PBMC T cells (not recorded which). The TCR comes from a man aged 18-75 years in good health.

CDR3 protein: CASKVDTNSPLHF. The rearrangement joins TRBV5-1 to TRBJ1-6; TCRdb outputs TRBD1, but without DNA this stays unchecked. CDR3 length: 13 residues. Germline lookup yields CDR1 SGHRS and CDR2 YFSETQ. Full variable domain (remainder filled in from reference TRBV5-1 and TRBJ1-6): KAGVTQTPRYLIKTRGQQVTLSCSPISGHRSVSWYQQTPGQGLQFLFEYFSETQRNKGNFPGRFSGRQFSNSRSEMNVSTLELGDSALYLCASKVDTNSPLHFGNGTRLTVT.